The 19 T cell receptor beta chains given below trace back to one sample, sequenced in a study of lymphopenia after photon versus proton radiotherapy. The data were produced by immunoSEQ multiplex PCR, yet TCRdb's version contains in-frame clones alone and is incomplete. The sample holds under 65,000 clones; roughly 83% are singletons and the top ten take roughly 2%. Material: peripheral blood, obtained from a patient treated with proton-based radiotherapy. The receptors shown here come from a man aged 55 to 70 with pancreatic cancer.

V gene TRBV18 combines with J gene TRBJ2-1; 12 nucleotides line up with TRBD2. V gave up 4 bases and J gave up 7 bases; unmatched junction bases: 8. CDR3 size: 16 residues. In germline, CDR1 is KGHSH, CDR2 LQKENI. Here the CDR3 DNA reads TGTGCCAGCTCACTTCGGACTAGCGGGATTAGAAATGAGCAGTTCTTC. The encoded protein is CASSLRTSGIRNEQFF.

The genes are TRBV6-5 and TRBJ1-2; D is ambiguous. There are 15 residues in the CDR3. The V end lost 5 bases, the J end lost 0 bases, and 13 bases lay between the germline ends. The germline gives CDR1 MNHEY, CDR2 SVGAGI. The CDR3 DNA sequence: TGTGCCAGCAGTACTAACACAAAACCTAACTATGGCTACACCTTC. As protein: CASSTNTKPNYGYTF.

The chain links TRBV7-2 to TRBJ2-1, with 9 bases that match TRBD1. The CDR3 spans 16 residues. Germline-derived CDR1 and CDR2 are SGHTA and FQGNSA. With V trimmed by 5 bases and J by 7 bases, 12 bases remained unmatched. CDR3 sequence: CASSPGQGPQGNEQFF. CDR3 nucleotides: TGTGCCAGCAGCCCGGGACAGGGACCCCAGGGGAATGAGCAGTTCTTC.

The chain recombines TRBV28 with TRBJ2-4; D is possibly TRBD1 (6 bases). Germline lookup yields CDR1 MDHEN and CDR2 SYDVKM. The V gene lost 4 bases and the J gene lost 8 bases, with 18 bases spanning the gap. The CDR3 consists of 15 residues. CDR3 coding DNA: TGTGCCAGCAGTTCCCCCAACAGGGTCTTTGACATTCAGTACTTC. Translating it yields CASSSPNRVFDIQYF.

V is TRBV30 and J is TRBJ2-3; 13 bases are a match to TRBD2. Trimming cost V 0 bases and J 10 bases; bases outside gene matches: 10. Looked up from germline, CDR1 is GTSNPN and CDR2 is SVGIG (reference sequence). This CDR3 is built from 16 residues. The CDR3 region has the DNA TGTGCCTGGAGTGTACTCCGGACTAGCGGGAGACATCCGCAGTATTTT. This encodes CAWSVLRTSGRHPQYF.

The CDR3 sequence is CSVEDAGRRQFF. CDR3 nucleotide sequence: TGCAGCGTTGAAGATGCAGGGCGACGGCAGTTCTTC. The chain is built from TRBV29-1 and TRBJ2-1; D perhaps matches TRBD1 (5 bases). The germline CDR1 and CDR2 sequences are SQVTM and ANQGSEA. This CDR3 has 12 residues. V was shortened by 0 bases and J by 12 bases, with 12 bases between the two germline ends.

The table lists this clone with a few counts. This chain uses TRBV6-5 with TRBJ2-2; D unresolved. V lost 8 bases and J 6 bases, leaving 13 bases between the germline ends. This CDR3 region has 13 residues. CDR1 and CDR2 (germline): MNHEY, SVGAGI. CDR3 bases: TGTGCCAGCGGCCCCCGATGGGCCGGGGAGCTGTTTTTT. This gives the protein CASGPRWAGELFF.

The chain has TRBV6-5 and TRBJ1-2, with D maybe TRBD1 (5 bases). This CDR3 is built from 13 residues. V was trimmed by 2 bases and J by 13 bases, leaving 17 bases between them. The germline gives CDR1 MNHEY, CDR2 SVGAGI. The CDR3 bases are TGTGCCAGCAGTTACGGAGGAAGTAGGGGAAGCACCTTC. Its translation is CASSYGGSRGSTF.

The chain is built from TRBV28 and TRBJ2-7; 11 bases are shared with TRBD2. The junction had 7 bases not matched to a gene; V was cut back by 3 bases and J by 6 bases. The CDR3 spans 15 residues. Germline-derived CDR1 and CDR2 are MDHEN and SYDVKM. The CDR3 nucleotides are TGTGCCAGCAGTTTTCTAGCGGGAGGCGTAAGCGAGCAGTACTTC. Translating gives CASSFLAGGVSEQYF.

This rearrangement joins TRBV7-8 to TRBJ2-3; D may be TRBD1 or TRBD2 (5 bases each). The CDR3 loop spans 16 amino acids. The V gene's germline CDR1 is SGHVS and CDR2 FQNEAQ. The V and J ends lost 4 bases and 0 bases respectively, with 14 bases between them. CDR3 sequence: CASSSLGRLSTDTQYF. The CDR3 nucleotides read TGTGCCAGCAGCTCATTGGGACGGCTTAGCACAGATACGCAGTATTTT. Variable domain in full (rest from reference TRBV7-8 and TRBJ2-3): GAGVSQSPRYKVAKRGQDVALRCDPISGHVSLFWYQQALGQGPEFLTYFQNEAQLDKSGLPSDRFFAERPEGSVSTLKIQRTQQEDSAVYLCASSSLGRLSTDTQYFGPGTRLTVL.

The chain joins TRBV6-1 to TRBJ2-7; no reliable D call. The germline CDR1 and CDR2 sequences are MNHNS and SASEGT. The CDR3 length is 12 residues. Deletions cut 4 bases from V and 0 bases from J, with 4 bases between. The CDR3 region is CASSGPSYEQYF. Here the CDR3 DNA reads TGTGCCAGCAGTGGACCCTCCTACGAGCAGTACTTC.

CDR3 coding DNA: TGTGCCAGCTCACCAGGGGGTTTAGATCAGCCCCAGCATTTT. This encodes CASSPGGLDQPQHF. V gene TRBV18 combines with J gene TRBJ1-5; the D gene is possibly TRBD1 (5 bases). V gave up 2 bases and J gave up 5 bases, with 10 bases separating them. Germline values: CDR1 KGHSH, CDR2 LQKENI. The CDR3 has 14 amino acids.

The chain joins TRBV5-6 to TRBJ2-3, with a possible D match to TRBD1 (5 bases). Trimming took 3 bases from V and 5 from J, leaving 10 bases between them. The germline gives CDR1 SGHDT, CDR2 YYEEEE. This CDR3 is 13 amino acids long. CDR3 protein: CASSSQGIDTQYF. CDR3 sequence (DNA): TGTGCCAGCAGCTCGCAGGGAATAGATACGCAGTATTTT.

The genes are TRBV19 and TRBJ2-1, with 13 bases lining up with TRBD2. The CDR3 runs 16 residues. CDR1 LNHDA and CDR2 SQIVND come from the germline V gene (reference sequence). The J segment lost 0 bases and the V segment lost 7 bases, leaving 3 bases of the junction unmatched. CDR3 DNA sequence: TGTGCCAGTACTAGGACTAGCGGGAGCTCCTACAATGAGCAGTTCTTC. Amino acids: CASTRTSGSSYNEQFF.

The genes are TRBV9 and TRBJ2-1, with 10 nucleotides matching TRBD2. This CDR3 spans 15 amino acids. The J segment lost 10 bases and the V segment lost 0 bases, leaving 7 bases of the junction unmatched. Germline V CDR1 and CDR2: SGDLS, YYNGEE. The CDR3 nucleotides are TGTGCCAGCAGCGTAGCTGTAGCGGGAGGTTTAGAGCAGTTCTTC. It codes for CASSVAVAGGLEQFF.

The chain employs TRBV10-3 and TRBJ1-1, with a tentative D call TRBD1 (5 bases). This CDR3 has 14 residues. Germline V gene lookup returns CDR1 ENHRY and CDR2 SYGVKD. The V gene lost 4 bases and the J gene lost 5 bases, with 14 bases spanning the gap. In DNA, the CDR3 is TGTGCCATCAGTGTCGGAGGGGCAGGAACTGAAGCTTTCTTT. This sequence encodes CAISVGGAGTEAFF.

This chain connects TRBV4-2 to TRBJ2-1, with TRBD2 matching 9 bases. The CDR3 consists of 17 residues. Germline CDR1 LGHNA, CDR2 YNFKEQ. The V gene end was trimmed by 1 base and the J gene end by 6 bases; junction bases not matched to a gene: 10. The CDR3 loop is CASSQAFGREGLNEQFF. Written as DNA, the CDR3 is TGTGCCAGCAGCCAAGCCTTTGGGCGGGAGGGCCTCAATGAGCAGTTCTTC.

This chain links TRBV7-2 with TRBJ2-7, with 7 bases that match TRBD1. Germline-derived CDR1 and CDR2 are SGHTA and FQGNSA. This CDR3 contains 16 residues. J was trimmed by 2 bases and V by 2 bases; bases with no gene match: 9. The CDR3 region is CASSLSLNRGTYEQYF. The CDR3 bases are TGTGCCAGCAGCTTATCGTTGAACAGGGGCACCTACGAGCAGTACTTC.

The CDR3 sequence: CASGHGLAGSPSYNEQFF. CDR3 DNA sequence: TGCGCCAGCGGCCATGGACTAGCGGGGTCCCCCTCCTACAATGAGCAGTTCTTC. J is TRBJ2-1 and V is TRBV5-1, with 12 bases lining up with TRBD2. Trimming cost V 7 bases and J 0 bases; bases outside gene matches: 11. Germline loops: CDR1 SGHRS, CDR2 YFSETQ. CDR3 size: 18 residues.